Given below is one T cell receptor (beta chain) in context. Its antigen is unknown. The PCR was carried out with 60 Vbeta primers and 13 Jbeta primers. The table came from immunoSEQ multiplex PCR; TCRdb's copy has only in-frame clones and leaves some out. The repertoire holds roughly 120,000 clones, about 70% seen once, with approximately 9.4% in the top ten. This sample was taken from a study of cytomegalovirus exposure and HLA in healthy donors. Study results and caveats: Rarity held for most TCR sequences, but there were some public TCRs that occurred in many donors. Investigators reported 164 TCR beta chains as tied to cytomegalovirus.

The CDR3 sequence is 14 residues long. Germline CDR1 reads SGHTA; CDR2 reads FQGNSA. V was shortened by 5 bases and J by 8 bases, with 16 bases between the two germline ends. The gene calls are TRBV7-2 and TRBJ2-1; D possibly corresponds to TRBD1 (6 bases). The sequence derives from a man aged 25 to 40 in good health and CMV-seropositive. Input material: PBMCs. CDR3 DNA: TGTGCCAGCAGCGGCGCCACAGGGTACGATGAGCAGTTCTTC. Encoded protein: CASSGATGYDEQFF.